Presented here are 20 T cell receptor beta chains from one specimen sequenced in a study of Graves' ophthalmopathy and Graves' hyperthyroidism. Researchers took RNA transcripts and amplified TCR beta CDR3 regions from them. In the first round, RT-PCR was carried out with HTBI primers, and a multiplex PCR formed the second round. Via MiXCR, TCRdb re-called the multiplex PCR reads, giving one row per CDR3 protein. The sample records around 40,000 distinct CDR3 sequences, approximately 52% being singletons. The sequenced sample was peripheral blood. All receptors derive from an adult man with Graves' ophthalmopathy.

This clonotype was observed many times. The chain is built from TRBV12-5 and TRBJ1-1; possibly TRBD1 for D (5 bases). This CDR3 has 15 amino acids. CDR1 and CDR2 (germline): LGHNT, FRNRAP. V was pared by 4 bases and J by 0 bases, with 12 bases between. The CDR3 protein is CASGSEVGLNTEAFF. Written as DNA, the CDR3 is TGTGCTAGTGGTTCAGAAGTGGGGCTGAACACTGAAGCTTTCTTT.

Comments on this clonotype: The junction shows a germline mismatch at one end, possibly a read error. The chain joins TRBV5-1 to TRBJ2-3; D is possibly TRBD1 (5 bases). CDR1 and CDR2 (germline): SGHRS, YFSETQ. This CDR3 comprises 15 residues. The CDR3 coding sequence is TGCGCCGGCAGCTTCGGACACCGCGATACAGATACGCAGTATTTT. Translation: CAGSFGHRDTDTQYF.

Of note for this clonotype: The CDR3 does not close with the conserved phenylalanine or tryptophan, likely indicating a read error. It is unclear where the CDR3 begins or ends on the DNA, so no DNA is shown, and the CDR3 is as TCRdb lists it. The chain combines TRBV6-2 or TRBV6-3 with TRBJ2-5. The CDR3 has 8 amino acids, counting both end residues. In germline, CDR1 is MNHEY, CDR2 SVGEGT. The CDR3 reads CASRRAVV.

The chain links TRBV25-1 to TRBJ2-2; no firm D call. The CDR3 runs 14 residues. CDR1 is MGHDK, CDR2 SYGVNS, per germline. Trimming removed 3 bases from V and 3 bases from J, with 8 bases in between. CDR3 in DNA: TGTGCCAGCAGTGATGACTGGGACACCGGGGAGCTGTTTTTT. As protein: CASSDDWDTGELFF.

The chain links TRBV4-3 to TRBJ2-1, with D maybe TRBD1 (5 bases). The CDR3 length is 15 residues. Germline CDR1 is LGHNA and CDR2 is YSLEER. The V and J ends lost 0 bases and 5 bases respectively, with 11 bases between them. The CDR3 DNA follows: TGCGCCAGCAGCCAAGATGGGGCAGGAGACAATGAGCAGTTCTTC. Amino acids: CASSQDGAGDNEQFF.

The CDR3 protein is CASSEASGYEQFF. The CDR3, as DNA: TGTGCCAGCAGCGAGGCCAGCGGATATGAGCAGTTCTTC. The rearrangement joins TRBV2 to TRBJ2-1; TRBD2 is a possible D gene (5 bases). Trimming took off 6 bases at V and 8 bases at J, with 14 bases between the two ends. CDR1 and CDR2 (germline): SNHLY, FYNNEI. This CDR3 contains 13 residues.

This clonotype was recorded many times. The chain couples TRBV7-8 to TRBJ2-1; TRBD1 aligns across 8 bases. Germline values: CDR1 SGHVS, CDR2 FQNEAQ. The CDR3 runs 15 residues. Trimming removed 7 bases from V and 1 base from J; junction bases left unmatched: 6. The CDR3 region is CASTLGQASYNEQFF. Here the CDR3 DNA reads TGTGCCAGCACCCTGGGACAGGCATCCTACAATGAGCAGTTCTTC.

The chain carries TRBV24-1 and TRBJ1-2; possible D gene TRBD1, 5 bases. The CDR3 is 15 amino acids. Germline loops: CDR1 KGHDR, CDR2 SFDVKD. Trimming removed 8 bases from V and 0 bases from J, with 15 bases in between. The CDR3 nucleotides read TGTGCCACCACACAAAGGGGAGGATCTAACTATGGCTACACCTTC. This encodes CATTQRGGSNYGYTF.

Notes on this clonotype: A junction boundary mismatches the germline segment, possibly from a read error. The gene calls are TRBV9 and TRBJ2-1; the D is unclear. Per the germline V gene, CDR1 is SGDLS and CDR2 is YYNGEE. The CDR3 length is 13 residues. CDR3 bases: TGTGCCAGCGGCATCGGGTCCTACAATGGGCAGTTCTTC. It encodes CASGIGSYNGQFF.

Worth noting for this clonotype: The junction shows a germline mismatch at one end, possibly a read error. The chain joins TRBV6-5 to TRBJ1-1; TRBD1 might be the D (5 bases). Germline CDR1 is MNHEY and CDR2 is SVGAGI. The CDR3 contains 15 residues. CDR3 region: CASRLLGAPNTEAFF. CDR3 nucleotides: TGTGCTAGCAGGCTCCTCGGGGCGCCGAACACTGAAGCTTTCTTT.

A single count supports this clonotype. The chain employs TRBV7-2 and TRBJ1-1; 9 bases fit TRBD1. Germline V gene lookup returns CDR1 SGHTA and CDR2 FQGNSA. The V gene end was trimmed by 2 bases and the J gene end by 7 bases; junction bases not matched to a gene: 5. The CDR3 has 14 amino acids. Here the CDR3 reads CASSLLAGQGEAFF. The CDR3 DNA reads as TGTGCCAGCAGCTTACTAGCGGGACAGGGTGAAGCTTTCTTT.

This clonotype has at least ten counts. The chain carries TRBV2 and TRBJ2-1, with 13 nucleotides matching TRBD2. V was clipped by 7 bases and J by 10 bases; unmatched bases: 13. The CDR3 consists of 16 residues. Germline V gene sequence: CDR1 SNHLY, CDR2 FYNNEI. CDR3 sequence reads: CASTSVRTSGSAEQFF. CDR3 bases: TGTGCCAGCACCTCGGTCCGGACTAGCGGGAGTGCGGAGCAGTTCTTC.

The chain has TRBV4-2 and TRBJ2-2; D is perhaps TRBD2 (5 bases). Germline CDR1 is LGHNA and CDR2 is YNFKEQ. The CDR3 has 12 amino acids. Between the trimmed V and J ends, which lost 5 bases and 8 bases, there was a span of 9 bases. CDR3 amino acids: CASSWEQGELFF. DNA for the CDR3: TGTGCCAGCAGCTGGGAGCAGGGGGAGCTGTTTTTT.

Note on this clonotype: One end of the junction does not line up with germline, which may come from a read error. The V and J genes are TRBV7-3 and TRBJ2-5; D might be TRBD2 (6 bases). The CDR3 loop spans 14 amino acids. Germline CDR1 and CDR2: SGHTA and FQGTGA. The CDR3 reads CASSSGTPRETQYF. For the CDR3, the DNA is TGTGCCAGCAGTTCCGGGACTCCTCGAGAGACCCAATACTTC.

Remarks on this clonotype: Compared with germline, one end of the junction differs, possibly owing to a read error. This sequence joins TRBV7-9 and TRBJ2-7, with D unresolved. Germline V lookup: CDR1 SEHNR, CDR2 FQNEAQ (reference sequence). The CDR3 loop spans 13 amino acids. The CDR3 protein is CASSISSLGEQYF. Here the CDR3 DNA reads TGCGCCAGCAGCATTTCCAGCCTCGGCGAGCAGTACTTC. Together with reference TRBV7-9 and TRBJ2-7, the CDR3 gives the full variable domain: DTGVSQNPRHKITKRGQNVTFRCDPISEHNRLYWYRQTLGQGPEFLTYFQNEAQLEKSRLLSDRFSAERPKGSFSTLEIQRTEQGDSAMYLCASSISSLGEQYFGPGTRLTVT.

The chain joins TRBV2 to TRBJ1-2; 7 positions agree with TRBD1. The J segment lost 0 bases and the V segment lost 8 bases, leaving 12 bases of the junction unmatched. CDR1 is SNHLY, CDR2 FYNNEI, per germline. The CDR3 has 16 residues. The CDR3 sequence is CASVDGWDSTNYGYTF. For the CDR3, the DNA is TGTGCCAGCGTTGATGGCTGGGACAGCACTAACTATGGCTACACCTTC.

The chain joins TRBV20-1 to TRBJ2-5; no clear D gene. The germline V gene encodes CDR1 DFQATT and CDR2 SNEGSKA (reference sequence). This CDR3 region has 15 residues. V lost 2 bases and J 7 bases, leaving 20 bases between the germline ends. The CDR3 protein is CSARSYRAERWTQYF. In DNA, the CDR3 is TGCAGTGCTAGAAGCTACCGGGCCGAGAGATGGACCCAGTACTTC.

The CDR3 bases are TGTGCCCCGGGGGATACGCAGTATTTT. Amino acids: CAPGDTQYF. The rearrangement joins TRBV5-7 to TRBJ2-3; tentatively, D is TRBD2 (5 bases). TRBV5-7 is assigned to the ORF class and has an uncertain function. The CDR3 sequence is 9 residues long. V was cut by 10 bases and J by 6 bases, with 6 bases left in between.

In this sample, this clonotype turned up once. V gene TRBV20-1 combines with J gene TRBJ2-1; 10 bases are shared with TRBD2. Germline CDR1 is DFQATT and CDR2 is SNEGSKA (reference sequence). This CDR3 is 16 amino acids long. With 7 bases clipped from V and 8 bases from J, the junction kept 17 bases outside the gene matches. The CDR3 is CSVRGLARGASDEQFF. The CDR3 DNA sequence: TGCAGTGTTAGGGGACTAGCGAGGGGCGCATCAGATGAGCAGTTCTTC.

A remark on this clonotype: Because it lacks the conserved phenylalanine or tryptophan at the end, this CDR3 is likely a read error. The DNA is left out, because the CDR3 cannot be placed on it with certainty; the CDR3 is given as TCRdb lists it. The chain couples TRBV7-3 to TRBJ2-3; the listed D gene, TRBD1, was not tested against the DNA. CDR1 is SGHTA and CDR2 is FQGTGA in the germline V gene. The CDR3 sequence runs 13 residues, both termini included. The CDR3 spells CASSLRGGIGSNY.